A single sample gave rise to the 21 T cell receptor beta chains below, sequenced in a study of tissue T cells after allogeneic stem cell transplantation. This table comes from immunoSEQ multiplex PCR, and its TCRdb copy is limited to in-frame clones, with some not included. Here the sample spans about 22,000 clones, approximately 77% being singletons. Sequencing input: spleen. The receptors derive from a female BALB/c mouse in good health. The strain is characterized by the MHC haplotype H2-d.

In the case of this clone: All gene names here are mouse names. Read data end 1 residue before the CDR3 end; the end is taken from the germline J gene. Additional DNA sequences in this sample encode the identical CDR3. This chain joins TRBV5 and TRBJ2-1, with D tentatively TRBD1 (5 bases). The germline gives CDR1 LGHNA, CDR2 YNLKQL (reference sequence). CDR3 length: 15 residues. The V and J ends lost 0 bases and 4 bases respectively, with 10 bases between them. CDR3 bases read: TGTGCCAGCAGCCAAGATGGACAAATATATGCTGAGCAGTTC. Protein product: CASSQDGQIYAEQF. The full CDR3 sequence reads CASSQDGQIYAEQFF.

In the case of this clone: Mouse gene names and germline throughout. The CDR3 end falls 1 residue outside the read, so it is completed with the germline J gene. This rearrangement joins TRBV5 to TRBJ2-4; 7 positions match TRBD2. The junction had 4 bases not matched to a gene; V was cut back by 0 bases and J by 1 base. Germline V lookup: CDR1 LGHNA, CDR2 YNLKQL (reference sequence). The CDR3 covers 16 residues. The CDR3 bases that were read are TGTGCCAGCAGCCAAGAGGGGGGGTTGCGTCAAAACACCTTGTAC. Translating it yields CASSQEGGLRQNTLY. The complete CDR3 sequence is CASSQEGGLRQNTLYF.

Of note for this clone: Gene names and germline match the mouse. Sequencing ends 1 residue short of the CDR3 end; the germline J gene provides the rest. This chain links TRBV13-3 with TRBJ2-5, with TRBD2 identical over 8 bases. J was trimmed by 6 bases and V by 4 bases; bases with no gene match: 13. Germline loops: CDR1 NNHDY, CDR2 SYVADS. The CDR3 contains 16 residues. CDR3 loop: CASSPLLGEAVDTQYF. Incomplete CDR3 DNA: TGTGCCAGCAGTCCCCTACTGGGGGAGGCAGTGGACACCCAGTAC.

Note on this clone: Gene and germline names: mouse. From the germline J gene comes the end of the CDR3, since the read stops 1 residue before it. The rearrangement uses TRBV29 and TRBJ2-5; 11 nucleotides align to TRBD1. CDR3 size: 14 residues. Per the germline V gene, CDR1 is MSHET and CDR2 is SYDVDS. V lost 6 bases, J lost 2 bases, and 1 base stayed unmatched. The CDR3 DNA, read in part, is TGTGCTAGCAGGGACAGGGGGCGCCAAGACACCCAGTAC. This gives the protein CASRDRGRQDTQY. The entire CDR3 sequence reads CASRDRGRQDTQYF.

Concerning this clone: The gene symbols are mouse symbols. The CDR3 is cut off 1 residue early in the read; its end comes from the germline J gene. V usage is TRBV19 and J usage is TRBJ2-5; no clear D. Germline CDR1 and CDR2: FNHDT and SITEND (reference sequence). With 3 bases removed from V and 2 bases from J, the gap between germline ends came to 10 bases. The CDR3 extends over 14 amino acids. The CDR3: CASSNRVGQDTQYF. The part of the CDR3 DNA that was read is TGTGCCAGCAGTAATAGGGTGGGCCAAGACACCCAGTAC.

As concerns this clone: Germline and genes here are mouse. The read terminates 1 residue before the CDR3 end, so the remaining end is supplied by the germline J gene. The chain joins TRBV19 to TRBJ2-5; tentatively, D is TRBD1 or TRBD2 (6 bases each). Per germline, CDR1 FNHDT and CDR2 SITEND (reference sequence). V lost 2 bases, J lost 6 bases, and 10 bases lay in between. The CDR3 has 13 amino acids. The part of the CDR3 DNA that was read is TGTGCCAGCAGTATGGGGGCGCGGGACACCCAGTAC. Its translation: CASSMGARDTQY. The entire CDR3 is CASSMGARDTQYF.

With respect to this clone: Genes and germline are mouse. The read ends 1 residue early relative to the CDR3; the germline J gene fills the gap. The J gene is TRBJ2-5, the V gene TRBV31; D could derive from TRBD1 or TRBD2 (5 bases each). Trimming cost V 1 base and J 1 base, with 6 bases left between them. This CDR3 region has 13 residues. In germline, CDR1 is GKSSPN, CDR2 SITVG. The CDR3: CAWSPGDQDTQYF. Incomplete CDR3 DNA: TGTGCCTGGAGTCCGGGGGACCAAGACACCCAGTAC. The variable domain in full, completed from reference TRBV31 and TRBJ2-5, reads AQTIHQWPVAEIKAVGSPLSLGCTIKGKSSPNLYWYWQATGGTLQQLFYSITVGQVESVVQLNLSASRPKDDQFILSTEKLLLSHSGFYLCAWSPGDQDTQYFGPGTRLLVL.

On this clone: All gene names here are mouse names. The DNA read from the CDR3 is TGTGCCAGCAGGGGACGAGAGGCTGAGCAGTTC. Translated, it gives CASRGREAEQF. The entire CDR3 protein reads CASRGREAEQFF. The V call is TRBV14, the J call TRBJ2-1; D could derive from TRBD1 or TRBD2 (5 bases each). The CDR3 goes on 1 residue after the read ends, and that part is filled in from the germline J gene. Germline CDR1 reads SGHDT; CDR2 reads FRDEAV. Trimming took off 5 bases at V and 7 bases at J, with 10 bases between the two ends. This CDR3 has 12 residues.

This clone came up a few times. Gene names refer to mouse genes. The DNA ends 1 residue before the CDR3 does, and the rest of the CDR3 is filled in from the germline J gene. This sequence joins TRBV3 and TRBJ2-7; TRBD2 agrees at 7 bases. The CDR3 is 14 amino acids. From germline, CDR1 is SNHLY and CDR2 FYNGKV (reference sequence). V trimming: 1 base; J trimming: 4 bases; junction bases outside the gene matches: 4. Partial CDR3 DNA: TGTGCCAGCAGCTTAGGGAACTGGGGTTATGAACAGTAC. Its protein product is CASSLGNWGYEQY. The complete CDR3 sequence is CASSLGNWGYEQYF.

Comments on this clone: The gene names given are mouse names. Read sequence stops 1 residue before the CDR3 end, and the germline J gene provides the missing end. V is TRBV14 and J is TRBJ2-3, with a tentative D call TRBD1 (6 bases). Trimming shortened V by 2 bases and J by 0 bases, and 7 bases separated the two germline ends. The CDR3 covers 14 residues. Germline lookup yields CDR1 SGHDT and CDR2 FRDEAV. The CDR3 bases that were read are TGTGCCAGCAGTTTAGGGGGTAGTGCAGAAACGCTGTAT. Amino acids: CASSLGGSAETLY. The full CDR3 sequence reads CASSLGGSAETLYF.

Concerning this clone: Gene labels here are mouse ones. The CDR3 end falls 1 residue outside the read, so it is completed with the germline J gene. The rearrangement uses TRBV5 and TRBJ2-3, with 12 positions matching TRBD2. CDR3 length equals 19 residues. Germline values: CDR1 LGHNA, CDR2 YNLKQL (reference sequence). J lost 1 base, V lost 0 bases, and 8 bases had no gene match. The CDR3 loop reads CASSQDLDWGGAGAETLYF. The covered CDR3 bases are TGTGCCAGCAGCCAAGATCTTGACTGGGGGGGCGCGGGTGCAGAAACGCTGTAT.

Points on this clone: Gene names refer to mouse genes. The read ends 1 residue shy of where the CDR3 ends; the end is completed using the germline J gene. This chain connects TRBV29 to TRBJ2-4; D may be TRBD1 (6 bases). CDR1 is MSHET and CDR2 is SYDVDS in the germline V gene. The CDR3 is 14 residues long. V lost 5 bases to trimming and J lost 0 bases, with 9 bases between them. The CDR3 sequence is CASSPQGSQNTLYF. The sequenced CDR3 bases are TGTGCTAGCAGTCCACAGGGAAGTCAAAACACCTTGTAC.

Turning to this clone: Germline and genes here are mouse. The read terminates 1 residue before the CDR3 end, so the remaining end is supplied by the germline J gene. V usage is TRBV19 and J usage is TRBJ1-3, with 7 nucleotides matching TRBD1. Germline V CDR1 and CDR2: FNHDT, SITEND (reference sequence). Trimming at V came to 5 bases and at J to 0 bases, leaving 5 bases not matched to a gene. The CDR3 contains 15 residues. CDR3 in amino acids: CASSPQGTSGNTLYF. CDR3 bases read: TGTGCCAGCAGCCCACAGGGGACTTCTGGAAATACGCTCTAT.

Remarks on this clone: Genes here carry mouse names. The DNA ends 1 residue before the CDR3 does, and the rest of the CDR3 is filled in from the germline J gene. V is TRBV1 and J is TRBJ2-5, with D hard to call. Germline V CDR1 and CDR2: NSQYPW, LRSPGD (reference sequence). Between the trimmed V and J ends, which lost 5 bases and 0 bases, there was a span of 6 bases. This CDR3 is built from 13 residues. The sequenced CDR3 bases are TGCACCTGCAGTTGGCAGAACCAAGACACCCAGTAC. Its protein product is CTCSWQNQDTQY. From start to end, the CDR3 is CTCSWQNQDTQYF.

On this clone itself: Gene names follow the mouse nomenclature. The CDR3 bases that were read are TGTGCCAGCAGTCTGACCGGGGCGCGGGAACAGTAC. It specifies CASSLTGAREQY. The whole CDR3 sequence is CASSLTGAREQYF. J is TRBJ2-7 and V is TRBV26; D could derive from TRBD1 or TRBD2 (5 bases each). Read data end 1 residue before the CDR3 end; the end is taken from the germline J gene. The CDR3 loop spans 13 amino acids. The V and J ends lost 2 bases and 7 bases respectively, with 12 bases between them. CDR1 is KGHPV and CDR2 is FQNQEV in the germline V gene (reference sequence).

Remarks on this clone: The listed genes are named as in mouse. CDR3 amino acids: CASSMGDRGGSDYTF. Partial CDR3 DNA: TGTGCCAGCAGTATGGGGGACAGGGGGGGCTCCGACTACACC. The rearrangement joins TRBV19 to TRBJ1-2; 11 nucleotides match TRBD1. Sequencing ends 1 residue short of the CDR3 end; the germline J gene provides the rest. The CDR3 sequence is 15 residues long. Germline loops: CDR1 FNHDT, CDR2 SITEND (reference sequence). V was clipped by 2 bases and J by 4 bases; unmatched bases: 4.

Concerning this clone itself: Any gene name here is a mouse gene name. The CDR3 end lies 1 residue beyond the end of the read and is filled in from the germline J gene. The chain links TRBV3 to TRBJ2-7; 8 nucleotides align to TRBD2. Germline CDR1 SNHLY, CDR2 FYNGKV (reference sequence). V lost 0 bases, J lost 3 bases, and 1 base stayed unmatched. The CDR3 loop spans 14 amino acids. The CDR3 loop reads CASSLALGDYEQYF. Partial CDR3 DNA: TGTGCCAGCAGCTTAGCACTGGGGGACTATGAACAGTAC.

As to this clone: The gene symbols are mouse symbols. The read stops 1 residue short of the end of the CDR3; the missing end is completed from the germline J gene. The genes are TRBV13-2 and TRBJ1-1; D call uncertain. The V gene lost 2 bases and the J gene lost 0 bases, with 5 bases spanning the gap. Germline-derived CDR1 and CDR2 are NNHNN and SYGAGS (reference sequence). The CDR3 has 13 residues. The DNA read from the CDR3 is TGTGCCAGCGGTGAGGCAGCAAACACAGAAGTCTTC. Amino acid sequence: CASGEAANTEVF. The whole CDR3 sequence reads CASGEAANTEVFF.

This clone appeared once. Any gene name here is a mouse gene name. Read sequence stops 1 residue before the CDR3 end, and the germline J gene provides the missing end. This chain uses TRBV13-1 with TRBJ2-5; 9 nucleotides agree with TRBD2. The CDR3 loop spans 16 amino acids. Germline CDR1 reads NSHNY; CDR2 reads SYGAGN. V was clipped by 0 bases and J by 5 bases; unmatched bases: 7. The sequenced part of the CDR3 DNA is TGTGCCAGCAGTGATGCCCTGGGGGGGAAGGGAGACACCCAGTAC. Translation: CASSDALGGKGDTQY. The complete CDR3 reads CASSDALGGKGDTQYF.

Remarks on this clone: Gene and germline names: mouse. The CDR3 extends 1 residue past the end of the read, so its final part is completed from the germline J gene. The chain is built from TRBV24 and TRBJ1-1; D remains unclear. In germline, CDR1 is KGHTA, CDR2 FRNEEI. V shed 0 bases and J shed 7 bases, with 6 bases lying between them. This CDR3 is built from 12 residues. The sequenced part of the CDR3 DNA is TGTGCCAGCAGTCTGTATCTGGGAGAAGTCTTC. It specifies CASSLYLGEVF. The whole CDR3 reads CASSLYLGEVFF.

On this clone: Gene names are mouse gene names. With the read ending 1 residue before the CDR3 end, the germline J gene is used to fill in that end. The V gene is TRBV4, the J gene TRBJ2-5, with D unresolved. The CDR3 has 10 residues. Germline lookup yields CDR1 LGHDT and CDR2 YNNKQL (reference sequence). The V and J ends lost 4 bases and 5 bases respectively, with 1 base between them. The CDR3 here is CASSLDTQYF. Partial CDR3 DNA: TGTGCCAGCAGCTTAGACACCCAGTAC.